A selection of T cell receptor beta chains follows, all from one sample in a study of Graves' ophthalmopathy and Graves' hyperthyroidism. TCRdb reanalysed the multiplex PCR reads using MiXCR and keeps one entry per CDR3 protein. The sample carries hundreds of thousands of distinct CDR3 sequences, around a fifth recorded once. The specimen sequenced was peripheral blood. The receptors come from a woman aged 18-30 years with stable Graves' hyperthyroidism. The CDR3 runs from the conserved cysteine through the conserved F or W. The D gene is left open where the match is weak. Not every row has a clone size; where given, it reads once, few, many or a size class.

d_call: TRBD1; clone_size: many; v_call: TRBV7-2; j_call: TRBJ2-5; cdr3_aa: CASSWGRGTGTKTQYF; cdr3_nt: TGTGCCAGCAGCTGGGGTCGAGGGACAGGGACAAAGACCCAGTACTTC
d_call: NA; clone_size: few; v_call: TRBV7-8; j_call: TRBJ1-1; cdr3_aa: CASSLLQTVRNTEAFF; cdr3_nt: TGTGCCAGCAGCTTATTACAGACGGTAAGGAACACTGAAGCTTTCTTT
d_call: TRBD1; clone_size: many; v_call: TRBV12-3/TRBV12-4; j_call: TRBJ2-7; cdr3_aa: CASRGNRGNYEQYF; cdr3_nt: TGTGCCAGCAGGGGGAACAGGGGGAACTACGAGCAGTACTTC
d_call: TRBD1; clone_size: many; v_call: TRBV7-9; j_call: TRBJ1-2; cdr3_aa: CASSHRQGPASYTF; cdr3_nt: TGTGCCAGCAGCCACCGACAGGGGCCGGCCAGCTACACCTTC
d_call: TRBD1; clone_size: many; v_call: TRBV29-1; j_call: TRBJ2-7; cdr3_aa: CSVEVSGGAYEQYF; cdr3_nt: TGCAGCGTTGAAGTCTCAGGGGGCGCGTACGAGCAGTACTTC
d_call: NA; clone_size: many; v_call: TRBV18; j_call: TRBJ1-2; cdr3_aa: CASSPQGTYYGYTF; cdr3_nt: TGTGCCAGCTCACCACAGGGGACATACTATGGCTACACCTTC
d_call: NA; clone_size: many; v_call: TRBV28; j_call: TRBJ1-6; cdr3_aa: CASSLVKGYSPLHF; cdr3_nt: TGTGCCAGCAGTTTGGTAAAGGGCTATTCACCCCTCCACTTT
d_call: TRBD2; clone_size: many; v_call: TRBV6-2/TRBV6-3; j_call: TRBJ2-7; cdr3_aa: CARSGSWDEQYF; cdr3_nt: TGTGCCAGGAGCGGGAGTTGGGACGAGCAGTACTTC
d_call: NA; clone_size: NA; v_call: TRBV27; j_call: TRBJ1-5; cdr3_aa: CASSLGPYGQPQHF; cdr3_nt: TGTGCCAGCAGTTTAGGGCCCTACGGTCAGCCCCAGCATTTT
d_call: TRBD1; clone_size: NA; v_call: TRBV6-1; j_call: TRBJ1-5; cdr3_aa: CASRRVDGTGNQPQHF; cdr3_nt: TGTGCCAGCAGGAGGGTAGACGGGACAGGAAATCAGCCCCAGCATTTT
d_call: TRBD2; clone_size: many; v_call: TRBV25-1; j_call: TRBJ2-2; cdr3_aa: CASSGREDANTGELFF; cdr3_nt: TGTGCCAGCAGTGGCCGGGAGGACGCGAACACCGGGGAGCTGTTTTTT
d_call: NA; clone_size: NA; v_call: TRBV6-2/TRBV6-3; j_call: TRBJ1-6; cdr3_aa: CASSLAGNTSPLHF; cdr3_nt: TGTGCCAGCAGTCTCGCTGGAAATACTTCACCCCTCCACTTT
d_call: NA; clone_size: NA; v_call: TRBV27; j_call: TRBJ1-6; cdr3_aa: CASSFTTDNSPLHF; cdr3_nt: TGTGCCAGCAGTTTTACGACCGATAATTCACCCCTCCACTTT
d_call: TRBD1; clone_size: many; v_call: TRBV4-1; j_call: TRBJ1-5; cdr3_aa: CASSQGETGESNQPQHF; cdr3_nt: TGCGCCAGCAGCCAAGGAGAAACAGGGGAGAGCAATCAGCCCCAGCATTTT
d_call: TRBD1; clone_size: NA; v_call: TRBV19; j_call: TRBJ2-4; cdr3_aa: CASSITGGAGNIKYF; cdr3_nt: TGTGCCAGTAGCATTACAGGGGGCGCCGGAAACATTAAGTACTTC
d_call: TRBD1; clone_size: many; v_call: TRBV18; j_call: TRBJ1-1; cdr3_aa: CASSPRQGRGTEAFF; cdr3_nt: TGTGCCAGCTCACCACGACAGGGACGGGGCACTGAAGCTTTCTTT